The 22 T cell receptor beta chains below were found in one sample sequenced in a study of cytomegalovirus exposure and HLA in healthy donors. PCR employed 60 Vbeta and 13 Jbeta primers. The method was immunoSEQ multiplex PCR; TCRdb's version includes in-frame clones alone and lacks a portion of them. The sample holds about 140,000 clones, 70% seen once. The material sequenced was PBMCs. The receptor set was obtained from a woman in her twenties or thirties in good health and CMV-seronegative.

This rearrangement joins TRBV6-1 to TRBJ2-6; possible D gene TRBD2, 5 bases. The CDR3 is 15 residues long. Germline CDR1 MNHNS, CDR2 SASEGT. Trimming removed 4 bases at V and 0 bases at J, with 7 bases between. CDR3 sequence (DNA): TGTGCCAGCAGTGCGGAGGACTCTGGGGCCAACGTCCTGACTTTC. Protein sequence: CASSAEDSGANVLTF.

V and J are TRBV27 and TRBJ2-2; 7 nucleotides agree with TRBD2. This CDR3 spans 16 amino acids. Germline V gene lookup returns CDR1 MNHEY and CDR2 SMNVEV (reference sequence). After removal of 6 bases from V and 3 bases from J, the junction contained 10 bases not matched to a gene. The CDR3 coding sequence is TGTGCCAGCAGGTCCCCGGTGGCGGGAGACACCGGGGAGCTGTTTTTT. This sequence encodes CASRSPVAGDTGELFF.

CDR3 sequence reads: CASSPRTGENSPLHF. CDR3 bases: TGTGCCAGCTCACCTCGGACAGGGGAGAATTCACCCCTCCACTTT. The rearrangement joins TRBV18 to TRBJ1-6; 9 positions match TRBD1. V shed 3 bases, J shed 7 bases, and the junction held 4 bases outside the gene matches. CDR1 and CDR2 (germline): KGHSH, LQKENI. The CDR3 sequence is 15 residues long. The entire variable domain, with the rest obtained from reference TRBV18 and TRBJ1-6, is as follows: NAGVMQNPRHLVRRRGQEARLRCSPMKGHSHVYWYRQLPEEGLKFMVYLQKENIIDESGMPKERFSAEFPKEGPSILRIQQVVRGDSAAYFCASSPRTGENSPLHFGNGTRLTVT.

This clone was detected only a few times. The V call is TRBV4-1, the J call TRBJ2-1, with 13 positions matching TRBD2. This CDR3 is built from 19 residues. From germline, CDR1 is MGHRA and CDR2 YSYEKL. Trimming removed 0 bases from V and 0 bases from J; junction bases left unmatched: 5. The CDR3 nucleotides are TGCGCCAGCAGCCAAGAGGGACTAGCGGGGCCCTCCTCCTACAATGAGCAGTTCTTC. Residues: CASSQEGLAGPSSYNEQFF.

The chain joins TRBV6-1 to TRBJ2-7, with 7 nucleotides matching TRBD1. Per the germline V gene, CDR1 is MNHNS and CDR2 is SASEGT. This CDR3 is built from 14 residues. V shed 2 bases, J shed 5 bases, and the junction held 6 bases outside the gene matches. CDR3 region: CASSEPGQSHEQYF. The CDR3 DNA is TGTGCCAGCAGTGAACCGGGACAGTCCCACGAGCAGTACTTC.

About this clone itself: At one end, the junction sequence differs from germline, possibly due to a read error. The chain joins TRBV7-2 to TRBJ2-3; TRBD2 matches 9 bases. The CDR3 covers 16 residues. Germline CDR1 is SGHTA and CDR2 is FQGNSA. The CDR3 bases are TGTGCTAGCAGCTACCTAAGACTAGCGGCCACAGATACGCAGTATTTT. It specifies CASSYLRLAATDTQYF.

This clone was detected once. The V call is TRBV6-1, the J call TRBJ1-5, with D possibly TRBD1 on 5 matching bases. Germline V lookup: CDR1 MNHNS, CDR2 SASEGT. The CDR3 loop spans 15 amino acids. Between the trimmed V and J ends, which lost 2 bases and 2 bases, there was a span of 10 bases. The CDR3 DNA is TGTGCCAGCAGTGAATTCTTCAGGGGCAATCAGCCCCAGCATTTT. It specifies CASSEFFRGNQPQHF.

This chain joins TRBV20-1 and TRBJ1-6; no reliable D call. The germline V gene has CDR1 DFQATT and CDR2 SNEGSKA (reference sequence). Trimming left V 3 bases short and J 14 bases short, with 11 bases between. The CDR3 covers 11 residues. CDR3 sequence (DNA): TGCAGTGCTAGGGGGAGGAGGGCCCTCCACTTT. Encoded protein: CSARGRRALHF.

The rearrangement links TRBV28 to TRBJ1-1, with D unclear. The CDR3 extends over 15 amino acids. Trimming took off 3 bases at V and 11 bases at J, with 22 bases between the two ends. Germline-derived CDR1 and CDR2 are MDHEN and SYDVKM. The CDR3, as DNA: TGTGCCAGCAGTTTGGGGAGCGGGCTGGAGGTTATTGCTTTCTTT. Its protein is CASSLGSGLEVIAFF.

The CDR3 region has the DNA TGCGCCAGCAGAGACAGGGTCGAGCAGTACGTC. Translation: CASRDRVEQYV. The genes are TRBV10-1 and TRBJ2-7, with 7 bases aligning to TRBD1. The J segment lost 6 bases and the V segment lost 6 bases, leaving 2 bases of the junction unmatched. From germline, CDR1 is WNHNN and CDR2 SYGVQD (reference sequence). This CDR3 spans 11 amino acids.

Points on this clone: One end of the junction is discordant with germline, which a read error may explain. The V and J genes are TRBV4-1 and TRBJ1-1; 7 bases are shared with TRBD1. Germline loops: CDR1 MGHRA, CDR2 YSYEKL. The CDR3 loop spans 14 amino acids. CDR3 bases: TGCGCCAGCAGCGAAGAGGGACAGAGCTTCGCGGCTTTCTTT. This codes for CASSEEGQSFAAFF.

The chain joins TRBV6-5 to TRBJ2-7, with D unresolved. Germline CDR1 and CDR2: MNHEY and SVGAGI. The CDR3 has 14 residues. V dropped 0 bases and J dropped 4 bases, with 10 bases sitting between them. The DNA for the CDR3 is TGTGCCAGCAGTTACTCGATGGGCTCTTACGAGCAGTACTTC. Protein product: CASSYSMGSYEQYF.

The V and J genes are TRBV11-2 and TRBJ2-5; D not certain. V lost 2 bases and J lost 7, with 11 bases in between. The CDR3 contains 13 residues. The germline V gene encodes CDR1 SGHAT and CDR2 FQNNGV. The CDR3 loop is CASSLIIKRTQYF. CDR3 bases: TGTGCCAGCAGCTTAATTATTAAGAGGACCCAGTACTTC.

The genes are TRBV19 and TRBJ2-5; TRBD2 is a possible D gene (6 bases). Germline CDR1 is LNHDA and CDR2 is SQIVND (reference sequence). The length of the CDR3 is 15 residues. Trimming pared 4 bases from V and 5 bases from J, leaving 17 bases between. CDR3 amino acids: CASSKPGGEGETQYF. As DNA, the CDR3 is TGTGCCAGTAGTAAGCCCGGGGGTGAGGGGGAGACCCAGTACTTC.

This clone was recorded only once. In DNA form, the CDR3 reads TGTGCCAGCAGCTTGGCTGAGACCCAGTACTTC. As protein: CASSLAETQYF. This chain joins TRBV5-4 and TRBJ2-5; D call uncertain. Trimming took 0 bases from V and 5 from J, leaving 2 bases between them. CDR3 length equals 11 residues. Germline CDR1 SGHNT, CDR2 YYREEE (reference sequence).

The chain couples TRBV29-1 to TRBJ2-7, with D hard to call. The CDR3 sequence is 14 residues long. Trimming left V 0 bases short and J 5 bases short, with 14 bases between. The germline gives CDR1 SQVTM, CDR2 ANQGSEA. The CDR3 DNA follows: TGCAGCGTTGAAGAGGGCACCCCCCTCCACGAGCAGTACTTC. Its protein is CSVEEGTPLHEQYF.

The chain employs TRBV30 and TRBJ2-5; D is possibly TRBD2 (6 bases). CDR3 length: 15 amino acids. V lost 0 bases to trimming and J lost 3 bases, with 14 bases between them. CDR1 GTSNPN and CDR2 SVGIG come from the germline V gene (reference sequence). CDR3 amino acids: CAWSVPGEGKETQYF. The DNA of the CDR3 is TGTGCCTGGAGTGTACCGGGGGAAGGTAAAGAGACCCAGTACTTC.

Only a few counts were recorded for this clone. This chain uses TRBV21-1 with TRBJ2-7; the table calls TRBD1, which could not be checked here. TRBV21-1 is classified as a pseudogene. The CDR3 has 12 residues. In DNA, the CDR3 is TGTGCCAGACAGGGGCGTTCCTACGAGCAGTACGTC. It codes for CARQGRSYEQYV.

The chain recombines TRBV28 with TRBJ1-2, with D perhaps matching TRBD1 (5 bases). The V gene lost 6 bases and the J gene lost 8 bases, with 16 bases spanning the gap. There are 13 residues in the CDR3. Germline V gene lookup returns CDR1 MDHEN and CDR2 SYDVKM. As DNA, the CDR3 is TGTGCCAGCAGCACTCTCGGGACTCTAGGCTACACCTTC. This translates into CASSTLGTLGYTF.

The chain has TRBV25-1 and TRBJ1-3; D uncertain. Germline V gives CDR1 MGHDK, CDR2 SYGVNS. Between the trimmed V and J ends, which lost 3 bases and 0 bases, there was a span of 12 bases. This CDR3 is 16 amino acids long. CDR3 nucleotides: TGTGCCAGCAGTGATGAGACTGCTTACTCTGGAAACACCATATATTTT. This gives the protein CASSDETAYSGNTIYF. Together with reference TRBV25-1 and TRBJ1-3, the CDR3 gives the full variable domain: EADIYQTPRYLVIGTGKKITLECSQTMGHDKMYWYQQDPGMELHLIHYSYGVNSTEKGDLSSESTVSRIRTEHFPLTLESARPSHTSQYLCASSDETAYSGNTIYFGEGSWLTVV.

The rearrangement uses TRBV29-1 and TRBJ2-6, with a weak D call TRBD2 (6 bases). Trimming removed 3 bases from V and 4 bases from J, with 10 bases in between. The V gene's germline CDR1 is SQVTM and CDR2 ANQGSEA. The CDR3 has 14 residues. The CDR3 loop reads CSVDAGLGANVLTF. CDR3 coding DNA: TGCAGCGTTGACGCGGGGCTCGGGGCCAACGTCCTGACTTTC.

The chain links TRBV5-1 to TRBJ1-1; no definite D call. The CDR3 consists of 15 residues. Trimming pared 0 bases from V and 2 bases from J, leaving 11 bases between. Germline CDR1 and CDR2: SGHRS and YFSETQ. The CDR3 sequence is CASSLAGSLNTEAFF. In DNA form, the CDR3 reads TGCGCCAGCAGCTTGGCTGGCAGTCTTAACACTGAAGCTTTCTTT.